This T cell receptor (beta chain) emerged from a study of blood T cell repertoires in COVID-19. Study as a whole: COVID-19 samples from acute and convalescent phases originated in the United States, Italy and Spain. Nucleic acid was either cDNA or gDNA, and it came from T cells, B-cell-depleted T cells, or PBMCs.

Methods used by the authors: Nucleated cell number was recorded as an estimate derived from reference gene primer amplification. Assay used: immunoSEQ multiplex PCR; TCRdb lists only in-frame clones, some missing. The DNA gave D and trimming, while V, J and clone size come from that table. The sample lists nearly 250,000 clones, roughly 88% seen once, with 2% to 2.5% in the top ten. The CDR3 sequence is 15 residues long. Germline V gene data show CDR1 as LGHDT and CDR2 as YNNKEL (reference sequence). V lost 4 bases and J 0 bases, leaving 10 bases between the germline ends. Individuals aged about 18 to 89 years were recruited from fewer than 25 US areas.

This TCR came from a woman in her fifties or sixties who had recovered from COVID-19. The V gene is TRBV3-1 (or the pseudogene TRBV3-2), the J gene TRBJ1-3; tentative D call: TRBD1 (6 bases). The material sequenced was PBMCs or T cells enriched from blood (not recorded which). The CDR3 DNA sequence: TGTGCCAGCAGCCGGACAGAACTCTCTGGAAACACCATATATTTT. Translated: CASSRTELSGNTIYF.